This TCR beta chain was recovered during a study of T-cell reconstitution after alpha-beta-depleted transplantation in children. Overall study findings and caveats: Expanded graft clones numbering several hundred reportedly gave rise to alpha-beta T cells about two months after transplant. T-cell numbers and diversity one year post-transplant derived largely from freshly generated T cells. The high TCRbeta diversity at day 60 in some patients came from surviving recipient T cells and thymic progenitors.

Germline CDR1 and CDR2: MNHEY and SVGAGI. The CDR3 spans 14 residues. V lost 0 bases, J lost 4 bases, and 8 bases lay in between. The sample holds a few counts of this clonotype. Its antigen is not known. It was with unique molecular identifiers that the TCRbeta library was prepared. TCRdb analysed the PCR reads with MiXCR anew, one entry per CDR3 protein. The table shows some 460,000 distinct CDR3 sequences, with around 15% occurring only once. This sequence originates from a boy less than two years old who had a stem cell transplant for Wiskott-Aldrich syndrome, so the T cells may come from the graft donor. This sample comprised PBMCs, mostly from graft donor cells, obtained 360 days after TCRalphabeta/CD19-depleted stem cell transplant. V and J are TRBV6-5 and TRBJ2-3; D call uncertain. The CDR3 DNA reads as TGTGCCAGCAGTTACTCCCGACTCGCAGATACGCAGTATTTT. Protein product: CASSYSRLADTQYF.